The 21 T cell receptor beta chains given below trace back to one sample, sequenced in a study of blood T cell repertoires in COVID-19. The table came from immunoSEQ multiplex PCR; TCRdb's copy has only in-frame clones and leaves some out. The table has fewer than 500,000 clones, more than 75% seen once. The sequencing sample was made of PBMCs or T cells enriched from blood (not recorded which). The source of these receptors is a woman aged 25 to 45 with acute COVID-19.

This rearrangement joins TRBV2 to TRBJ1-5; 7 bases match TRBD1. V trimming: 8 bases; J trimming: 4 bases; junction bases outside the gene matches: 5. CDR3 size: 13 residues. Germline V gives CDR1 SNHLY, CDR2 FYNNEI. CDR3: CASRQGGNQPQHF. The CDR3 DNA is TGTGCCAGCCGACAGGGTGGGAATCAGCCCCAGCATTTT.

The rearrangement joins TRBV18 to TRBJ1-5; D remains ambiguous. Germline V CDR1 and CDR2: KGHSH, LQKENI. Trimming stripped 2 bases from V and 3 bases from J, with 14 bases between. The CDR3 is 16 amino acids. CDR3 amino acids: CASSPTLTSVNQPQHF. The DNA of the CDR3 is TGTGCCAGCTCACCAACCCTGACATCAGTCAATCAGCCCCAGCATTTT.

The chain employs TRBV5-6 and TRBJ1-5; D may be TRBD1 (6 bases). The V gene lost 1 base and the J gene lost 5 bases, with 16 bases spanning the gap. This CDR3 contains 16 residues. Looked up from germline, CDR1 is SGHDT and CDR2 is YYEEEE. CDR3 residues: CASSLRTVRWDQPQHF. CDR3 coding DNA: TGTGCCAGCAGCTTGAGGACAGTCCGGTGGGATCAGCCCCAGCATTTT. Supplemented by reference TRBV5-6 and TRBJ1-5, the full variable domain reads DAGVTQSPTHLIKTRGQQVTLRCSPKSGHDTVSWYQQALGQGPQFIFQYYEEEERQRGNFPDRFSGHQFPNYSSELNVNALLLGDSALYLCASSLRTVRWDQPQHFGDGTRLSIL.

This rearrangement joins TRBV5-8 to TRBJ1-2; D unclear. CDR1 is SGHTS, CDR2 YDEGEE, per germline. The CDR3 consists of 12 residues. The V end was cut by 4 bases, the J end by 3 bases, with 7 bases between. The CDR3 reads CASSHADYGYTF. CDR3 sequence (DNA): TGTGCCAGCAGCCACGCGGACTATGGCTACACCTTC.

The V and J genes are TRBV18 and TRBJ1-4, with a tentative D call TRBD1 (5 bases). The CDR3 runs 15 residues. Germline V CDR1 and CDR2: KGHSH, LQKENI. Deletions cut 2 bases from V and 3 bases from J, with 10 bases between. CDR3 sequence (DNA): TGTGCCAGCTCACCAATACAGGCTGCTAATGAAAAACTGTTTTTT. It yields the protein CASSPIQAANEKLFF.

The rearrangement links TRBV6-2 or TRBV6-3 to TRBJ1-2, with TRBD1 matching over 8 bases. The junction had 8 bases not matched to a gene; V was cut back by 5 bases and J by 0 bases. The CDR3 totals 16 residues. Germline CDR1 MNHEY, CDR2 SVGEGT. CDR3 loop: CASSPGTGRPNYGYTF. CDR3 in DNA: TGTGCCAGCAGTCCCGGGACAGGCCGCCCTAACTATGGCTACACCTTC.

This rearrangement joins TRBV5-5 to TRBJ1-1, with D possibly being TRBD1 (5 bases). The germline V and J ends were trimmed by 4 bases and 3 bases, with 16 bases remaining between them. This CDR3 region has 15 residues. Per germline, CDR1 SGHKS and CDR2 YYEKEE (reference sequence). The CDR3 here is CASSAGRGPDTEAFF. DNA for the CDR3: TGTGCCAGCAGCGCTGGGAGGGGCCCGGACACTGAAGCTTTCTTT. Supplemented by reference TRBV5-5 and TRBJ1-1, the full variable domain reads DAGVTQSPTHLIKTRGQQVTLRCSPISGHKSVSWYQQVLGQGPQFIFQYYEKEERGRGNFPDRFSARQFPNYSSELNVNALLLGDSALYLCASSAGRGPDTEAFFGQGTRLTVV.

This chain connects TRBV19 to TRBJ2-5, with 7 bases fitting TRBD1. Germline V gives CDR1 LNHDA, CDR2 SQIVND (reference sequence). The CDR3 loop spans 16 amino acids. Germline trimming cut 5 bases from V and 5 bases from J; bases unmatched to any gene: 14. The chain's CDR3 is CASSVTGTKTGETQYF. DNA of the CDR3: TGTGCCAGTAGTGTTACAGGGACGAAGACAGGGGAGACCCAGTACTTC.

This chain uses TRBV2 with TRBJ2-4; 7 bases line up with TRBD2. The germline V gene encodes CDR1 SNHLY and CDR2 FYNNEI. V lost 5 bases, J lost 7 bases, and 2 bases stayed unmatched. CDR3 length equals 12 residues. The CDR3 spells CASSQGGNIQYF. The CDR3 DNA sequence: TGTGCCAGCAGTCAGGGAGGGAACATTCAGTACTTC.

The J gene is TRBJ1-3, the V gene TRBV24-1; no definite D call. Germline CDR1 KGHDR, CDR2 SFDVKD. The CDR3 totals 16 residues. The V and J ends lost 4 bases and 0 bases respectively, with 12 bases between them. The CDR3 sequence is CATSEGGADSGNTIYF. The CDR3 nucleotides read TGTGCCACCAGTGAAGGAGGAGCAGACTCTGGAAACACCATATATTTT.

Regarding this clone: A junction end diverges from the germline sequence, so it may reflect a read error. The rearrangement links TRBV6-5 to TRBJ1-2; D ambiguous. Germline CDR1 is MNHEY and CDR2 is SVGAGI. The CDR3 runs 13 residues. This CDR3 reads CAAEGTFNYGYTF. The CDR3 coding sequence is TGCGCGGCAGAGGGCACCTTTAACTATGGCTACACCTTC.

This chain connects TRBV7-2 to TRBJ1-2; 7 bases line up with TRBD1. CDR3 length equals 13 residues. Trimming removed 3 bases from V and 8 bases from J; junction bases left unmatched: 6. CDR1 is SGHTA, CDR2 FQGNSA, per germline. The CDR3 DNA reads TGTGCCAGCAGCTTCCACAGGGGAGTCGGCTACACCTTC. It encodes CASSFHRGVGYTF.

The V gene is TRBV24-1, the J gene TRBJ2-5; 9 bases align to TRBD1. Per germline, CDR1 KGHDR and CDR2 SFDVKD. This CDR3 is built from 16 residues. V shed 0 bases, J shed 5 bases, and the junction held 6 bases outside the gene matches. The CDR3 protein is CATSDLDGTGYETQYF. CDR3 nucleotides: TGTGCCACCAGTGATTTGGACGGGACAGGGTACGAGACCCAGTACTTC.

J is TRBJ2-7 and V is TRBV9; 7 positions agree with TRBD1. CDR3 length: 14 amino acids. Germline loops: CDR1 SGDLS, CDR2 YYNGEE. V gave up 3 bases and J gave up 3 bases; unmatched junction bases: 6. The CDR3 nucleotides are TGTGCCAGCAGCGGTGACAGGGTAGGCTACGAGCAGTACTTC. It codes for CASSGDRVGYEQYF.

Only a few counts were recorded for this clone. This chain connects TRBV27 to TRBJ1-2; maybe TRBD1 (6 bases). Germline CDR1 is MNHEY and CDR2 is SMNVEV (reference sequence). V was cut by 0 bases and J by 14 bases, with 19 bases left in between. The length of the CDR3 is 14 residues. The DNA for the CDR3 is TGTGCCAGCAGTTTATCGCTTTTGGGGGCCCAGGCGACCTTC. Its protein is CASSLSLLGAQATF.

This clone was seen just once. This sequence joins TRBV4-1 and TRBJ2-1; 9 bases fit TRBD2. CDR1 is MGHRA, CDR2 YSYEKL, per germline. J gave up 1 base and V 0 bases, and 7 bases lay outside the gene matches. The CDR3 spans 18 residues. CDR3 DNA: TGCGCCAGCAGCCAAGAACCCTCGACTAGCGGTTCCTACAATGAGCAGTTCTTC. Translated: CASSQEPSTSGSYNEQFF.

The chain recombines TRBV11-2 with TRBJ2-1, with D unresolved. CDR3 length: 15 residues. The V and J ends lost 1 base and 0 bases respectively, with 7 bases between them. Germline-derived CDR1 and CDR2 are SGHAT and FQNNGV. DNA of the CDR3: TGTGCCAGCAGCTTAGGCCCGCGCTCCTACAATGAGCAGTTCTTC. As protein: CASSLGPRSYNEQFF.

The chain employs TRBV24-1 and TRBJ1-6; tentatively, D is TRBD1 (5 bases). The CDR3 spans 12 residues. Germline V CDR1 and CDR2: KGHDR, SFDVKD. V was clipped by 6 bases and J by 14 bases, with 13 bases between them. The CDR3 region has the DNA TGTGCCACCAGTTCGGGGGGAGGGGCCCTCCACTTT. It yields the protein CATSSGGGALHF.

The rearrangement links TRBV13 to TRBJ1-3; possibly TRBD1 for D (5 bases). This CDR3 has 15 residues. CDR1 PRHDT and CDR2 FYEKMQ come from the germline V gene (reference sequence). Trimming took off 5 bases at V and 5 bases at J, with 16 bases between the two ends. This CDR3 is CASSNRDSARNTIYF. The DNA for the CDR3 is TGTGCCAGCAGCAACCGGGACTCAGCACGAAACACCATATATTTT.

This chain links TRBV30 with TRBJ1-1, with 10 bases identical to TRBD1. Germline V gene data show CDR1 as GTSNPN and CDR2 as SVGIG (reference sequence). Trimming removed 6 bases from V and 1 base from J; junction bases left unmatched: 5. The CDR3 length is 14 residues. The CDR3 region has the DNA TGTGCCTGCAGAAGGGACAGGGGGAACACTGAAGCTTTCTTT. Translated: CACRRDRGNTEAFF.

The J gene is TRBJ1-2, the V gene TRBV19, with unresolved D. The CDR3 runs 14 residues. V lost 7 bases to trimming and J lost 7 bases, with 19 bases between them. Germline CDR1 is LNHDA and CDR2 is SQIVND (reference sequence). This CDR3 is CASTPSAGNSGYTF. The CDR3 DNA is TGTGCCAGTACCCCGTCTGCGGGGAATAGTGGCTACACCTTC.